These T cell receptor beta chains were read from a single sample in a study of T cell responses to AZD1222 COVID-19 vaccine. Using immunoSEQ multiplex PCR, the repertoire was profiled, and TCRdb retains in-frame clones only, with some absent. The data contain some 64,000 clones, about 93% of them singletons. This specimen was peripheral blood, taken 28 days after the second dose of the MenACWY control vaccine. Receptors originate from an adult who received the MenACWY meningococcal vaccine as a control. The CDR3 runs from the conserved cysteine through the conserved F or W. D genes are given only for firm matches. For some rows the clone size is stated as once, few or many, or as a class when expanded; others skip it.

D	V	J	size	DNA	CDR3
-	TRBV9	TRBJ2-1	-	TGTGCCAGCAGCCCCGCAATGTTAGACTACTCCTACAATGAGCAGTTCTTC	CASSPAMLDYSYNEQFF
-	TRBV19	TRBJ1-1	-	TGTGCCAGTAGTCCCCGGAACACTGAAGCTTTCTTT	CASSPRNTEAFF
TRBD2	TRBV19	TRBJ2-3	-	TGTGCCAGTAGTGAGGAACTAGCGGGAGTCCCAGATACGCAGTATTTT	CASSEELAGVPDTQYF
-	TRBV29-1	TRBJ1-1	-	TGCAGCGGGGATAACATGGCTGAAGCTTTCTTT	CSGDNMAEAFF
-	TRBV28	TRBJ2-7	-	TGTGCCAGCCTTCAGGGCCCTTACGAGCAGTACTTC	CASLQGPYEQYF
TRBD1	TRBV28	TRBJ2-1	-	TGTGCCAGCAGTTTATATGGGACAGGGATCCATGAGCAGTTCTTC	CASSLYGTGIHEQFF
-	TRBV18	TRBJ1-1	-	TGTGCCAGCTCACCATCGACGGGACGGGGCACTGAAGCTTTCTTT	CASSPSTGRGTEAFF
-	TRBV27	TRBJ2-6	-	TGTGCCAGCAGTTTATGGGGTCAGTCTACCTCTGGGGCCAACGTCCTGACTTTC	CASSLWGQSTSGANVLTF
-	TRBV3-1/TRBV3-2	TRBJ1-2	-	TGTGCCAGCAGCCTCTCGACACCCCCCATTGGCTACACCTTC	CASSLSTPPIGYTF
TRBD2	TRBV30	TRBJ2-2	once	TGTGCCTGGAGTATAGCGGGGACCGGCACCGGGGAGCTGTTTTTT	CAWSIAGTGTGELFF
-	TRBV11-2	TRBJ2-7	-	TGTGCCAGCAGCGAGTTGGAGGAGCAGTACTTC	CASSELEEQYF
-	TRBV4-1	TRBJ1-1	-	TGCGCCAGCAGCCAAGTGCTCGGTGAAGCTTTCTTT	CASSQVLGEAFF
TRBD2	TRBV2	TRBJ2-3	-	TGTGCCAGTAGCGGGGGAGGAGGAGATACGCAGTATTTT	CASSGGGGDTQYF
-	TRBV12-5	TRBJ2-7	-	TGTGCTAGTGGTTTGGTAGAGGCCCTGACCTACGAGCAGTACTTC	CASGLVEALTYEQYF
-	TRBV7-9	TRBJ1-4	-	TGTGCCAGCAGCTTAGCGGGGGGTGAAAAACTGTTTTTT	CASSLAGGEKLFF
-	TRBV25-1	TRBJ1-2	few	TGTGCCAGCAGTGAGGTGGGACCGCCCTGGGGCTACACCTTC	CASSEVGPPWGYTF
-	TRBV14	TRBJ2-1	-	TGTGCCAGCAGCCAAGATACCGGCAGGGCCCCCTACAATGAGCAGTTCTTC	CASSQDTGRAPYNEQFF
-	TRBV10-1	TRBJ2-2	-	TGCGCCAGCAGTGAGTCTTGGCTGACCGGGGAGCTGTTTTTT	CASSESWLTGELFF
-	TRBV30	TRBJ2-5	-	TGTGCCTGGAGTCGACAGTTCCAAGAGACCCAGTACTTC	CAWSRQFQETQYF
-	TRBV6-1	TRBJ2-7	-	TGTGCCAGCAGTGAAGTCCTCAGCGAGCAGTACTTC	CASSEVLSEQYF
-	TRBV3-1/TRBV3-2	TRBJ1-5	-	TGTGCCAGCAGCCCCTTGACAGCCAATCAGCCCCAGCATTTT	CASSPLTANQPQHF
TRBD1	TRBV7-3	TRBJ1-2	-	TGTGCCAGCAGCTCGGGACAGAACTATGGCTACACCTTC	CASSSGQNYGYTF
-	TRBV27	TRBJ1-3	-	TGTGCCAGCAGACCTGGGGGATCTGGAAACACCATATATTTT	CASRPGGSGNTIYF
-	TRBV7-2	TRBJ1-3	-	TGTGCCAGCAGCTCTTATGGAGGGAACTCTGGAAACACCATATATTTT	CASSSYGGNSGNTIYF
-	TRBV12-3/TRBV12-4	TRBJ1-6	-	TGTGCCAGCAGTTTGGACGGGGCAAACCTCCACTTT	CASSLDGANLHF
TRBD1	TRBV6-5	TRBJ1-1	-	TGTGCCAGCAGCCCCGGGACAGGGGTGAGCACTGAAGCTTTCTTT	CASSPGTGVSTEAFF
TRBD1	TRBV19	TRBJ1-6	-	TGTGCCAGTAGTGCGGGACAGGCAAATAATTCACCCCTCCACTTT	CASSAGQANNSPLHF
TRBD1	TRBV7-9	TRBJ2-7	-	TGTGCCAGCAGCTTGGCCGGGACAGGGGGCAGCGAGCAGTACTTC	CASSLAGTGGSEQYF
-	TRBV30	TRBJ1-3	-	TGTGCCCAAGGGATTTCTGGAAACACCATATATTTT	CAQGISGNTIYF
TRBD1	TRBV19	TRBJ2-7	-	TGTGCCAGTAGTTACCGGGACAGGGCGGCCGAGCAGTACTTC	CASSYRDRAAEQYF
-	TRBV27	TRBJ2-7	-	TGTGCCAGCAGTTTCGGTGGGGGCTCAACCTACGAGCAGTACTTC	CASSFGGGSTYEQYF
-	TRBV19	TRBJ1-2	-	TGTGCCAGTGCTGGTGGCCGAGTATATGGCTACACCTTC	CASAGGRVYGYTF
-	TRBV6-5	TRBJ2-7	-	TGTGCCAGCAGTTACGGCTCCGCGGGGCCCTACTACGAGCAGTACTTC	CASSYGSAGPYYEQYF
-	TRBV30	TRBJ1-4	-	TGTGCCTGGAGTTTCGCAGGGTTGGATGAAAAACTGTTTTTT	CAWSFAGLDEKLFF
-	TRBV29-1	TRBJ1-2	-	TGCAGCGTTGTCGAGTATGGCTACACCTTC	CSVVEYGYTF
-	TRBV28	TRBJ1-5	-	TGTGCCAGCAGGGGAACCCAGGGCCCTCTTGATTTTAGCAATCAGCCCCAGCATTTT	CASRGTQGPLDFSNQPQHF
-	TRBV7-9	TRBJ1-6	-	TGTGCCAGCAGCTTAGTCGGCAGGGATGATTCACCCCTCCACTTT	CASSLVGRDDSPLHF
-	TRBV6-5	TRBJ2-7	-	TGTGCCAGCAGTTACTTCGGAAGCTCCTACGAGCAGTACTTC	CASSYFGSSYEQYF
TRBD1	TRBV4-1	TRBJ2-2	-	TGCGCCAGCAGCCCGATGGGACAGGGGGACACCGGGGAGCTGTTTTTT	CASSPMGQGDTGELFF
-	TRBV6-2/TRBV6-3	TRBJ2-2	-	TGTGCCAGCAGCCCCGAGGTAACTAGCTCCGGGGAGCTGTTTTTT	CASSPEVTSSGELFF
-	TRBV10-3	TRBJ2-3	-	TGTGCCATCAGGTTCGAGGGTGATGACACAGATACGCAGTATTTT	CAIRFEGDDTDTQYF
TRBD1	TRBV7-9	TRBJ1-2	-	TGTGCCAGCAGCTCTGGACAGGGGGACGGCTACACCTTC	CASSSGQGDGYTF
-	TRBV6-6	TRBJ1-2	-	TGTGCCAGCCAACTCGGAAACCGGGAGGGTGGCTACACCTTC	CASQLGNREGGYTF
-	TRBV6-4	TRBJ1-1	few	TGTGCCAGCAGTGACTCTGGGGGAGGTACTGAAGCTTTCTTT	CASSDSGGGTEAFF
-	TRBV6-1	TRBJ2-4	once	TGTGCCAGCAGTGACCCCGCCGGAACCAAAAACATTCAGTACTTC	CASSDPAGTKNIQYF
-	TRBV11-2	TRBJ1-4	-	TGTGCCAGCAGCTCCTGGCGGGAAAAACTGTTTTTT	CASSSWREKLFF
-	TRBV7-8	TRBJ1-1	-	TGTGCCAGCAGCGAAAGGACCGCTCTGAACACTGAAGCTTTCTTT	CASSERTALNTEAFF
TRBD2	TRBV7-7	TRBJ2-7	-	TGTGCTAGCAGCCCGGGACTAGCGGGAGCCGGTGAGCAGTACTTC	CASSPGLAGAGEQYF
TRBD2	TRBV4-3	TRBJ2-1	-	TGCGCCAGCAGGGGACTAGCGGGTAATGAGCAGTTCTTC	CASRGLAGNEQFF
-	TRBV20-1	TRBJ2-1	-	TGCAGTGCTAGTCTTAGCCCTGTGTTTGTTAATGAGCAGTTCTTC	CSASLSPVFVNEQFF
TRBD2	TRBV7-2	TRBJ2-1	-	TGTGCCAGCAGCTTAGATGGGGGACTAGCAAATGAGCAGTTCTTC	CASSLDGGLANEQFF
-	TRBV27	TRBJ2-1	-	TGTGCCAGCAGTTTACGTGCGGGCAATGAGCAGTTCTTC	CASSLRAGNEQFF
TRBD1	TRBV15	TRBJ1-1	-	TGTGCCACCAGCAGAGACAGGGGGTGGAACACTGAAGCTTTCTTT	CATSRDRGWNTEAFF